This TCR beta chain derives from a study of blood T cell repertoires in COVID-19 (dated by TCRdb to 2018 to 2020). A note on the overall study: The collaborator samples originated in the United States, Italy and Spain and spanned the acute and convalescent phases of COVID-19. The repertoires were released in a freely available public database meant as a resource for research on the immune response to SARS-CoV-2. Nearly every sample came with metadata listing a de-identified subject ID, COVID-19 status, age in years and sex. The prospective study material was composed of cDNA or gDNA derived from T cells, B-cell-depleted T cells, or PBMCs. Where HLA class I and class II types were available, the types were taken from metadata supplied by the sample provider, not from assay-based typing. The samples were drawn from two sources: the first 160 participants of the ongoing ImmuneRACE study, and 950 to 1,500 subjects contributed by 6 global collaborators. The dataset comprised deeply sampled blood TCRbeta repertoires from subjects exposed to, actively infected with, or recovered from COVID-19.

Results the study describes overall, beyond this receptor: How much clinical and demographic metadata was included differed by source and by participant, and the metadata was provided uncurated.

The immunoSEQ Assay, a bias-controlled multiplex PCR, was used to amplify TCRbeta CDR3 regions from genomic DNA. The paper's data handling went like this. The number of nucleated cells in each sample was estimated by amplification of reference gene primers within the assay. To quantify the absolute abundance of each unique TCRbeta CDR3 rearrangement, sequence reads were collapsed and filtered. For each sample, productive Simpson clonality was calculated by taking the square root of Simpson's diversity index across productive rearrangements. The table comes from immuneACCESS by way of TCRdb, which keeps in-frame sequences with V and J called. Part of the clones is missing from these tables; in studies checked, under half for an unresolved V gene and the rest for unknown reasons. D and trimming were read from the DNA, whereas the V and J calls and clone size are those reported in that table. Within this sample are around 220,000 clones, with 70% to 90% of them counted one time only. The ten top clones hold roughly 14% of the sample.

In the prospective study, participants were about 18 to 95 years old, resided in about two dozen geographic areas of the United States, and were enrolled through a virtual design. To assign participants to cohorts, the prospective study relied on clinical history that participants themselves reported in a screening survey and a study questionnaire. Each participant in the prospective study had whole blood, serum and a nasopharyngeal or oropharyngeal swab collected by mobile phlebotomists. Participants in the prospective study had the option to provide additional blood draws and questionnaires over a roughly two-month period. Prospective study blood samples were shipped either frozen or at room temperature before DNA extraction. With regard to this clone: What this receptor recognizes is not known. Base quality data are lacking; no much larger clone is found one base away.

The TCR originated in a woman aged 45-60 years with acute COVID-19. The sequenced material came from PBMCs or T cells enriched from blood (not recorded which).

The CDR3 corresponds to CASSERTLGTDTQYF. The DNA sequence follows: TGTGCCAGCAGTGAACGGACACTTGGCACAGATACGCAGTATTTT. The sequence is built from TRBV2 and TRBJ2-3, with TRBD1 tentatively as D gene (5 bases match). Trimming costs V 2 bases and J 1 base, and their ends lie 10 bases apart. The CDR3, from cysteine to phenylalanine, totals 15 residues. Only CDR3 DNA remains: 45 bases, in frame from the first base. From the germline V gene, CDR1 is SNHLY and CDR2 is FYNNEI.